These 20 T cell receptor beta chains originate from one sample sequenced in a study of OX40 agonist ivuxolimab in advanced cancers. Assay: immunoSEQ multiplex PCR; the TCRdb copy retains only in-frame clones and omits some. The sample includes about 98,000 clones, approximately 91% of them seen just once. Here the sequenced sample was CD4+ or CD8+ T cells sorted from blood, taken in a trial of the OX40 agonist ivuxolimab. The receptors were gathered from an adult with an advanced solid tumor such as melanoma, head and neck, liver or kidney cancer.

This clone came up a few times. The CDR3 reads CASSWDGNTEAFF. In DNA, the CDR3 is TGTGCCAGCAGTTGGGACGGGAACACTGAAGCTTTCTTT. V and J are TRBV2 and TRBJ1-1, with D possibly being TRBD1 (5 bases). The V and J ends lost 5 bases and 1 base respectively, with 8 bases between them. Germline CDR1 and CDR2: SNHLY and FYNNEI. The CDR3 has 13 residues.

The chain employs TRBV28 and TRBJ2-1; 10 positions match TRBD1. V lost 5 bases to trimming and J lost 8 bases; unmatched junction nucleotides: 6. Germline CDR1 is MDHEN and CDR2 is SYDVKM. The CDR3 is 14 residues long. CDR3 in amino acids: CASSPGQGPYEQFF. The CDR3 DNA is TGTGCCAGCAGTCCGGGACAGGGGCCCTATGAGCAGTTCTTC.

The CDR3 region has the DNA TGCGCCAGCAGCATGGGTTCCGGGACAGTGATGAACACTGAAGCTTTCTTT. Protein sequence: CASSMGSGTVMNTEAFF. V and J are TRBV5-1 and TRBJ1-1; 7 nucleotides agree with TRBD1. This CDR3 comprises 17 residues. The junction had 12 bases not matched to a gene; V was cut back by 4 bases and J by 0 bases. The germline V gene encodes CDR1 SGHRS and CDR2 YFSETQ.

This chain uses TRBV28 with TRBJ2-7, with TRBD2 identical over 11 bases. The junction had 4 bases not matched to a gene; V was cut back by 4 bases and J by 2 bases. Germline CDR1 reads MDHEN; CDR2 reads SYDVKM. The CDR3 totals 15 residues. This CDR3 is CASSSGTSGTYEQYF. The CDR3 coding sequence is TGTGCCAGCAGTTCGGGGACTAGCGGTACCTACGAGCAGTACTTC.

CDR3 protein: CASRPGTTYEQYF. The CDR3 nucleotides are TGTGCCAGCAGGCCCGGGACAACCTACGAGCAGTACTTC. The gene calls are TRBV6-6 and TRBJ2-7; a weak D match, TRBD1 (6 bases). V was cut by 6 bases and J by 2 bases, with 11 bases left in between. Germline assignment: CDR1 MNHNY and CDR2 SVGAGI (reference sequence). The CDR3 has 13 amino acids.

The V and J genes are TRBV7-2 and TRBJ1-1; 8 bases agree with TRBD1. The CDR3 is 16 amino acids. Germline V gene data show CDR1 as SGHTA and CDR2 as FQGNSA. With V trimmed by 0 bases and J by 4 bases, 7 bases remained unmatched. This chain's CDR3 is CASSLARTGRGTEAFF. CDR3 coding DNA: TGTGCCAGCAGCTTAGCCCGGACAGGGAGAGGCACTGAAGCTTTCTTT.

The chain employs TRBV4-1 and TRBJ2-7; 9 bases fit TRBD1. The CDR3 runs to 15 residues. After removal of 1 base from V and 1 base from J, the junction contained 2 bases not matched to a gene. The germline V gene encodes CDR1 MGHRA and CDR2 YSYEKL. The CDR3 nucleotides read TGCGCCAGCAGCCAAGGGGGGACAGGGTCCTACGAGCAGTACTTC. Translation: CASSQGGTGSYEQYF.

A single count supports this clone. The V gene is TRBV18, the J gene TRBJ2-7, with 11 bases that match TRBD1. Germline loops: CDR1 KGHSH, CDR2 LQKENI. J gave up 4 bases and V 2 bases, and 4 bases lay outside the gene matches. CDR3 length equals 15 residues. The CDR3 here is CASSPGTGGTYEQYF. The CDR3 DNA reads TGTGCCAGCTCACCAGGGACAGGGGGAACGTACGAGCAGTACTTC.

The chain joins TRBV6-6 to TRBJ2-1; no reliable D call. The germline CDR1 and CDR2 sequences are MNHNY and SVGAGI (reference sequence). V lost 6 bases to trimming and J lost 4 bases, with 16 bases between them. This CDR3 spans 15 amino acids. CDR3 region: CASSPREQKYNEQFF. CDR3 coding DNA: TGTGCCAGCAGCCCCAGAGAACAAAAGTACAATGAGCAGTTCTTC.

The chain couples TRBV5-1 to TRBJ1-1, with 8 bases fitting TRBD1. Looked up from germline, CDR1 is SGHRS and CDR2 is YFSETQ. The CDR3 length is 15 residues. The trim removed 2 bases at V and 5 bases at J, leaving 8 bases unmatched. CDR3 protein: CASSFEPGGRTEAFF. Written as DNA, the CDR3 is TGCGCCAGCAGCTTTGAGCCAGGGGGCAGGACTGAAGCTTTCTTT.

In DNA, the CDR3 is TGTGCCAGCAGCCAAGATCAGGCAGCTAACTATGGCTACACCTTC. Amino acid sequence: CASSQDQAANYGYTF. The V gene is TRBV4-2, the J gene TRBJ1-2; no clear D. The CDR3 sequence is 15 residues long. Trimming removed 0 bases at V and 0 bases at J, with 8 bases between. Germline V gene data show CDR1 as LGHNA and CDR2 as YNFKEQ.

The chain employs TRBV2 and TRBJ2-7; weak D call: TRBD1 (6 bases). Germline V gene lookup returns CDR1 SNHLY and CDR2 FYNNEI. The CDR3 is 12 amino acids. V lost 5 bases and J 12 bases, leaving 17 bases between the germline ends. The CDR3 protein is CASSRQEMVGYV. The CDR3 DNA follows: TGTGCCAGCAGTCGACAGGAGATGGTTGGGTACGTC.

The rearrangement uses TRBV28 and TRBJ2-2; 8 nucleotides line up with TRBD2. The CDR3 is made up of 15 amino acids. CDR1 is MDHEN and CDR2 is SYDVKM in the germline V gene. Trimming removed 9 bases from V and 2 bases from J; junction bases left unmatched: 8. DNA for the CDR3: TGTGCCAGTATTTCACTAGCGGATAACACCGGGGAGCTGTTTTTT. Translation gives CASISLADNTGELFF.

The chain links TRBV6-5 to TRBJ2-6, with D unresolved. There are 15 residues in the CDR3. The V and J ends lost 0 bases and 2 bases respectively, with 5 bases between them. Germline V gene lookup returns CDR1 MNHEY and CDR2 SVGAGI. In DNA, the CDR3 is TGTGCCAGCAGTTACTCGGATCCTGGGGCCAACGTCCTGACTTTC. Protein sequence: CASSYSDPGANVLTF.

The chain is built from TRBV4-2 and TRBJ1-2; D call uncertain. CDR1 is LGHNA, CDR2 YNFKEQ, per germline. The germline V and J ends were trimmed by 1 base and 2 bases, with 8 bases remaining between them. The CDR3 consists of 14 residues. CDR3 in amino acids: CASSQVDANYGYTF. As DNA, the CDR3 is TGTGCCAGCAGCCAAGTAGACGCGAACTATGGCTACACCTTC.

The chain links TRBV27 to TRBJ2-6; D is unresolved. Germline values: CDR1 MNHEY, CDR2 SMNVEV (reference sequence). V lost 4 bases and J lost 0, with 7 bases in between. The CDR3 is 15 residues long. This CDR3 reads CASSSQISGANVLTF. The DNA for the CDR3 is TGTGCCAGCAGTTCCCAAATCTCTGGGGCCAACGTCCTGACTTTC. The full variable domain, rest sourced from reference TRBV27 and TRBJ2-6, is EAQVTQNPRYLITVTGKKLTVTCSQNMNHEYMSWYRQDPGLGLRQIYYSMNVEVTDKGDVPEGYKVSRKEKRNFPLILESPSPNQTSLYFCASSSQISGANVLTFGAGSRLTVL.

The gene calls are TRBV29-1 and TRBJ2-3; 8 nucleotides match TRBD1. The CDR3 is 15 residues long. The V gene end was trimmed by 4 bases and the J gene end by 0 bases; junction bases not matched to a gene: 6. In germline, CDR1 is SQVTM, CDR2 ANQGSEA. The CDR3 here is CSVVNQGASTDTQYF. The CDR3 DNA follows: TGCAGCGTTGTGAACCAGGGGGCTAGCACAGATACGCAGTATTTT.

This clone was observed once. CDR3: CAREGTRGYTF. The CDR3 region has the DNA TGTGCCCGGGAGGGGACACGGGGCTACACCTTC. The genes are TRBV30 and TRBJ1-2; a possible D gene is TRBD1 (6 bases). This CDR3 spans 11 amino acids. The V end lost 8 bases, the J end lost 8 bases, and 15 bases lay between the germline ends. Germline V gene lookup returns CDR1 GTSNPN and CDR2 SVGIG (reference sequence).

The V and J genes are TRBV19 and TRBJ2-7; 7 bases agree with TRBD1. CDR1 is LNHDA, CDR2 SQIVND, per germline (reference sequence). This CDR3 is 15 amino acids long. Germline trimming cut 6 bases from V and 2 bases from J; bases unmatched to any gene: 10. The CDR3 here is CASRRTQGTAYEQYF. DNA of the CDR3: TGTGCCAGTAGGAGGACACAGGGGACAGCCTACGAGCAGTACTTC.

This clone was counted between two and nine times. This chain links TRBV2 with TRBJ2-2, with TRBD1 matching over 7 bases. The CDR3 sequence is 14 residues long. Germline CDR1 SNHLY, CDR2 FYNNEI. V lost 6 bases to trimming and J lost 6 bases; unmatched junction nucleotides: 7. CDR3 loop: CASSATGLPGELFF. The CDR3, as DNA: TGTGCCAGCAGCGCGACAGGGCTCCCCGGGGAGCTGTTTTTT.